A selection of T cell receptor beta chains follows, all from one sample in a study of blood T cells in healthy people across ages. TCRdb re-analysed the 5' RACE reads in MiXCR, keeping a single row per CDR3 protein. The sample contains about 1,800,000 distinct CDR3 sequences, approximately 28% of which appear only once. Sequenced material: blood. These receptors came from a woman in her thirties in good health. CDR3s include the opening cysteine and the closing phenylalanine or tryptophan. D genes are given only for firm matches. Expanded clones get a size class; other rows say once, few or many, or leave the size out.

clone_size d_call j_call v_call cdr3_nt cdr3_aa
. TRBD1 TRBJ2-5 TRBV20-1 TGCAGTGCTAGAGATACCCGGACAGGCGGAGAGACCCAGTACTTC CSARDTRTGGETQYF
few . TRBJ2-1 TRBV20-1 TGCAGTGCTAGCACAACAGGGTCCCCTAAGGATGAGCAGTTCTTC CSASTTGSPKDEQFF
. . TRBJ2-3 TRBV29-1 TGCAGCGTTGAAGTTTTAGGGGGAGTACCAGATACGCAGTATTTT CSVEVLGGVPDTQYF
. . TRBJ1-3 TRBV12-3/TRBV12-4 TGTGCCAGCAGTCCACAGGGCCTAGGAAACACCATATATTTT CASSPQGLGNTIYF
many . TRBJ1-2 TRBV7-9 TGTGCCAGCAGCTTACAAATTCGTTCTAACTATGGCTACACCTTC CASSLQIRSNYGYTF
few . TRBJ2-3 TRBV9 TGTGCCAGCAGCGTAGGCGGGACGCGCACAGATACGCAGTATTTT CASSVGGTRTDTQYF
once TRBD1 TRBJ1-5 TRBV28 TGTGCCAGCAGTGGCACAGGGGGTAGCAATCAGCCCCAGCATTTT CASSGTGGSNQPQHF
. . TRBJ1-5 TRBV12-5 TGTGCTAGTGGGTGGGTTAGCAATCAGCCCCAGCATTTT CASGWVSNQPQHF
many TRBD2 TRBJ2-7 TRBV7-2 TGTGCCAGCAGCTTAGGGCTAGCGGCGAGCTACGAGCAGTACTTC CASSLGLAASYEQYF
. TRBD1 TRBJ1-5 TRBV12-3/TRBV12-4 TGTGCCAGCAGCGAGACAGGGTTAGGTCAGCCCCAGCATTTT CASSETGLGQPQHF
many TRBD1 TRBJ1-2 TRBV29-1 TGCAGCGTTGTACAGGGGGAAAGGAACTATGGCTACACCTTC CSVVQGERNYGYTF
. . TRBJ1-5 TRBV29-1 TGCAGCGTTCAGAGACAGTCTAATCAGCCCCAGCATTTT CSVQRQSNQPQHF
many . TRBJ2-6 TRBV29-1 TGCAGCGTTCTTTCCGGGGCCAACGTCCTGACTTTC CSVLSGANVLTF
many . TRBJ1-1 TRBV12-3/TRBV12-4 TGTGCCAGCAGTTCCGAAGGGAAATCTGAAGCTTTCTTT CASSSEGKSEAFF
. . TRBJ2-1 TRBV6-5 TGTGCCAGCAGTTATTCAAGATCGGGGAAAATCTCCTACAATGAGCAGTTCTTC CASSYSRSGKISYNEQFF
few . TRBJ2-7 TRBV20-1 TGCAGTGCTAGAAACAGGGCCTCCTACGAGCAGTACTTC CSARNRASYEQYF
many TRBD1 TRBJ1-1 TRBV25-1 TGTGCCAGCAGTGAATCAGGGGGAACTGAAGCTTTCTTT CASSESGGTEAFF
few . TRBJ1-1 TRBV29-1 TGCAGCGTTGCCGGGGAGATGAACACTGAAGCTTTCTTT CSVAGEMNTEAFF
. TRBD1 TRBJ2-6 TRBV5-5 TGTGCCAGCAGTTGGGGACAGGGCCCTGGGGCCAACGTCCTGACTTTC CASSWGQGPGANVLTF
. TRBD1 TRBJ2-7 TRBV12-5 TGTGCTAGTGGTTTGGGACAGGGGAATACCTACGAGCAGTACTTC CASGLGQGNTYEQYF
few . TRBJ2-3 TRBV28 TGTGCCAGCAGACTTCCAGGGAACACAGATACGCAGTATTTT CASRLPGNTDTQYF
few TRBD1 TRBJ2-7 TRBV27 TGTGCCAGCAGTTTCTCCGACAGGGGCTACGAGCAGTACTTC CASSFSDRGYEQYF
. TRBD2 TRBJ2-5 TRBV5-5 TGTGCCAGCAGCTGCGCTAGCGGGGCCGAGACCCAGTACTTC CASSCASGAETQYF
many . TRBJ1-2 TRBV20-1 TGCAGTGCTCCAGGGCAGGGCTACGGCTACACCTTC CSAPGQGYGYTF
many TRBD1 TRBJ2-3 TRBV5-1 TGCGCCAGCAGACCAGGGGGCGGCAGAACAGATACGCAGTATTTT CASRPGGGRTDTQYF
few TRBD1 TRBJ2-3 TRBV24-1 TGTGCCACCAGTGATTCCGGACAGGGGTGGGATACGCAGTATTTT CATSDSGQGWDTQYF
. TRBD2 TRBJ2-1 TRBV24-1 TGTGCCACCTTCGATGATGGGGTAGCGGGCCACGAGCAGTTCTTC CATFDDGVAGHEQFF
few TRBD1 TRBJ2-7 TRBV5-1 TGCGCCAGCCGGGGCGGGACAGGGGGCGCGGGGAGCTCCTACGAGCAGTACTTC CASRGGTGGAGSSYEQYF
many TRBD1 TRBJ2-1 TRBV28 TGTGCCAGCAGATTACAGGGGAGCTACAATGAGCAGTTCTTC CASRLQGSYNEQFF
. . TRBJ2-1 TRBV6-2/TRBV6-3 TGTGCCAGCACCGGGTGGACCCGTGAGCAGTTCTTC CASTGWTREQFF
many TRBD1 TRBJ2-4 TRBV19 TGTGCCTCCCGGGACAGGGCCAGAGACGAAAACATTCAGTACTTC CASRDRARDENIQYF
. . TRBJ2-3 TRBV28 TGTGCCAGCAGTTTACCGGGCATATCTAGCACAGATACGCAGTATTTT CASSLPGISSTDTQYF
few . TRBJ2-7 TRBV12-3/TRBV12-4 TGTGCCAGCACACAGGGTCTCTACGAGCAGTACTTC CASTQGLYEQYF
. . TRBJ2-3 TRBV5-1 TGCGCCAGCAGCTTGGGGGCACTACAGAGCACAGATACGCAGTATTTT CASSLGALQSTDTQYF
. . TRBJ1-5 TRBV12-3/TRBV12-4 TGTGCCAGCACCTGGGGGGGGGCCAACAATCAGCCCCAGCATTTT CASTWGGANNQPQHF
. . TRBJ1-5 TRBV12-3/TRBV12-4 TGTGCCAGCAGTTCCTGGGGGCCTAGCAATCAGCCCCAGCATTTT CASSSWGPSNQPQHF
. . TRBJ2-5 TRBV28 TGTGCCAGCAGCCGATACGGCTGGGGCCCTGAGACCCAGTACTTC CASSRYGWGPETQYF
. . TRBJ1-2 TRBV29-1 TGCAGCGTGGAGCGCGGATACTATGGCTACACCTTC CSVERGYYGYTF
. . TRBJ1-1 TRBV7-2 TGTGCCAGCAGACCCTCGCGGGAGGGTCCTGAAGCTTTCTTT CASRPSREGPEAFF
few . TRBJ2-7 TRBV27 TGTGCCAGCAGTTTTGGGCCTTCCTACGTGGAGCAGTACTTC CASSFGPSYVEQYF
many TRBD1 TRBJ2-5 TRBV6-4 TGTGCCAGCAGTGAGGGACAGAGGCAAGAGACCCAGTACTTC CASSEGQRQETQYF
few TRBD1 TRBJ2-3 TRBV24-1 TGTGCCACCAGCCCGACAGGGGTTGGAGATACGCAGTATTTT CATSPTGVGDTQYF
. . TRBJ2-3 TRBV2 TGTGCCAGCAGTGAAGAACTGAGCACAGATGCGCAGTATTTT CASSEELSTDAQYF
. . TRBJ1-2 TRBV6-5 TGTGCCAGCAGTGACCCATTGTGCACCTTC CASSDPLCTF
few TRBD1 TRBJ2-1 TRBV5-4 TGTGCCAGCAGCTTGCGGACAGGGATCAATGAGCAGTTCTTC CASSLRTGINEQFF
. . TRBJ2-3 TRBV9 TGTACCAGCAGCCCTACCGGGACGCCGATCACAGATACGCAGTATTTT CTSSPTGTPITDTQYF
few TRBD2 TRBJ2-5 TRBV5-1 TGCGCCAGCAGCTTTGGTAGCGGGAGTGGCGAGACCCAGTACTTC CASSFGSGSGETQYF
once . TRBJ2-7 TRBV12-3/TRBV12-4 TGTGCCAGCACCGCGGTGGATGAGCAGTACTTC CASTAVDEQYF
. TRBD2 TRBJ2-3 TRBV7-9 TGTGCCAGCAGCCCCAGCGGGGGCAATACGCAGTATTTT CASSPSGGNTQYF
few . TRBJ2-1 TRBV5-1 TGCGCCAGCAGCGGTCTCCTAGGAAATGAGCAGTTCTTC CASSGLLGNEQFF